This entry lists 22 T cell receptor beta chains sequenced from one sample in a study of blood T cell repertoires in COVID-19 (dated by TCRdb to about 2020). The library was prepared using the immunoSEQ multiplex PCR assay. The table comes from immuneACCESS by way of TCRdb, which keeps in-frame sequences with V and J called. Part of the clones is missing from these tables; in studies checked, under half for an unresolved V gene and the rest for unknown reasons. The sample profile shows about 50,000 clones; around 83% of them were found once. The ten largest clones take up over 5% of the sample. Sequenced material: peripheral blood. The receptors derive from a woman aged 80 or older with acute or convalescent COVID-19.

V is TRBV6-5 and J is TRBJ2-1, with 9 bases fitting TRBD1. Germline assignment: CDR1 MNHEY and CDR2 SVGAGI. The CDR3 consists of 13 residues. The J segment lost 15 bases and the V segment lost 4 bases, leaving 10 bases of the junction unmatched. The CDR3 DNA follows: TGTGCCAGCAGTTTCCGGGACAGGGTGACGTGGTTCTTC. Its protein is CASSFRDRVTWFF.

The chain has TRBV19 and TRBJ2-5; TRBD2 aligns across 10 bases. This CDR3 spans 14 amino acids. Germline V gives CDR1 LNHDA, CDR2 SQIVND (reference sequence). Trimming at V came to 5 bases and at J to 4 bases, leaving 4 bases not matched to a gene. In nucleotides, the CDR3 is TGTGCCAGTAGTTGGCTAGCGGGGGTAGAGACCCAGTACTTC. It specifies CASSWLAGVETQYF.

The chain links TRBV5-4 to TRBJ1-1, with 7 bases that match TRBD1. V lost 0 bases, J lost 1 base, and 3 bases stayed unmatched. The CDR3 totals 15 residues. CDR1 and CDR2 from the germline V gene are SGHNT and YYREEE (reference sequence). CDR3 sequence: CASSLGGQSNTEAFF. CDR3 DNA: TGTGCCAGCAGCTTGGGGGGACAGTCGAACACTGAAGCTTTCTTT.

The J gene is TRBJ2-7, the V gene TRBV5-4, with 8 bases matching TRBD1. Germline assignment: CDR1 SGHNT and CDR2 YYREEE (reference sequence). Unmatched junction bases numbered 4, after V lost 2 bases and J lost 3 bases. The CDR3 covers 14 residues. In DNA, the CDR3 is TGTGCCAGCAGCTTCAGGGGGCGGTTCTACGAGCAGTACTTC. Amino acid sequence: CASSFRGRFYEQYF.

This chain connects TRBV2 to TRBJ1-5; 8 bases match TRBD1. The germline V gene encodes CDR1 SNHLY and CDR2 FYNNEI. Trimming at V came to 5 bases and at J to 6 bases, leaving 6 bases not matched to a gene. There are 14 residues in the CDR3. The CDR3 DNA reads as TGTGCCAGCAGTCCAACAGGGGGAATTCAGCCCCAGCATTTT. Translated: CASSPTGGIQPQHF. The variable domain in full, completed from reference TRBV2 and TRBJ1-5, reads EPEVTQTPSHQVTQMGQEVILRCVPISNHLYFYWYRQILGQKVEFLVSFYNNEISEKSEIFDDQFSVERPDGSNFTLKIRSTKLEDSAMYFCASSPTGGIQPQHFGDGTRLSIL.

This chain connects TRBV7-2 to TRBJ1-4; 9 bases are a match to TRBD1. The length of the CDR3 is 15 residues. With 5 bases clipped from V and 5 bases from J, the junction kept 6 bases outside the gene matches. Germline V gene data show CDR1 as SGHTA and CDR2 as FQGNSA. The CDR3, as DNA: TGTGCCAGCAGCCCCGGGACAGGGCGGAATGAAAAACTGTTTTTT. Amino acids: CASSPGTGRNEKLFF.

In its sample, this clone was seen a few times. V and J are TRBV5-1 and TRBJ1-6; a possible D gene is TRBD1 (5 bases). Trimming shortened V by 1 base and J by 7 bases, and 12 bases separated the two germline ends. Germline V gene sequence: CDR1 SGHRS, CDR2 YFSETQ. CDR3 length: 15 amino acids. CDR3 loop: CASSLSGVGNSPLHF. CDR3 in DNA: TGCGCCAGCAGCTTGTCGGGGGTGGGCAATTCACCCCTCCACTTT.

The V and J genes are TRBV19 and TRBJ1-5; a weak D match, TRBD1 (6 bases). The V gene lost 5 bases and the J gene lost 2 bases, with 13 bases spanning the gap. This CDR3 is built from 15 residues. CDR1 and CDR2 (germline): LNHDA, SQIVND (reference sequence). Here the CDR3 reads CASSVQGRRNQPQHF. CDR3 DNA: TGTGCCAGTAGTGTACAGGGTAGGCGCAATCAGCCCCAGCATTTT. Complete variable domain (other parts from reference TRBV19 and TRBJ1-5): DGGITQSPKYLFRKEGQNVTLSCEQNLNHDAMYWYRQDPGQGLRLIYYSQIVNDFQKGDIAEGYSVSREKKESFPLTVTSAQKNPTAFYLCASSVQGRRNQPQHFGDGTRLSIL.

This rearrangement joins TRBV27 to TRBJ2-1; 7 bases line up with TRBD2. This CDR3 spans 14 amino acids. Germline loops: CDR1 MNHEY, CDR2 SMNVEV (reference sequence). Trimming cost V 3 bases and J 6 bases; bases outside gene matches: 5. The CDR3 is CASSLGGAVNEQFF. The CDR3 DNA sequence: TGTGCCAGCAGTTTGGGAGGGGCGGTCAATGAGCAGTTCTTC.

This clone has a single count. The CDR3 spells CASSLLDMMNTEAFF. The CDR3 coding sequence is TGCGCCAGCAGCCTGCTAGATATGATGAACACTGAAGCTTTCTTT. The chain combines TRBV5-1 with TRBJ1-1, with D hard to call. The CDR3 consists of 15 residues. CDR1 and CDR2 from the germline V gene are SGHRS and YFSETQ. Between the trimmed V and J ends, which lost 4 bases and 0 bases, there was a span of 13 bases.

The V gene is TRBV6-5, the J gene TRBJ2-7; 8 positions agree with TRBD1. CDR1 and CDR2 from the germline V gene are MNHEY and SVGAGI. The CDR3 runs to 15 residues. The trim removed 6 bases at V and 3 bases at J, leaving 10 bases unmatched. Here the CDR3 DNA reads TGTGCCAGCAGGAAGGAGGACAGGGCAAACTACGAGCAGTACTTC. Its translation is CASRKEDRANYEQYF.

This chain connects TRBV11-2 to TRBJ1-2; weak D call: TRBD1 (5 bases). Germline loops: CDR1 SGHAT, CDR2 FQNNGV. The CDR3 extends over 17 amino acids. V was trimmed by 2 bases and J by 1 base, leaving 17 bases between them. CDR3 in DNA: TGTGCCAGCAGCTTACACCCTCGGGGGAAGGATAACTATGGCTACACCTTC. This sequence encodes CASSLHPRGKDNYGYTF.

As DNA, the CDR3 is TGTGCCAGCAGTCGGGGGGCCAACTCAGATACGCAGTATTTT. Residues: CASSRGANSDTQYF. The V call is TRBV19, the J call TRBJ2-3; D is perhaps TRBD2 (7 bases). This CDR3 spans 14 amino acids. Germline-derived CDR1 and CDR2 are LNHDA and SQIVND (reference sequence). V lost 9 bases and J 4 bases, leaving 17 bases between the germline ends.

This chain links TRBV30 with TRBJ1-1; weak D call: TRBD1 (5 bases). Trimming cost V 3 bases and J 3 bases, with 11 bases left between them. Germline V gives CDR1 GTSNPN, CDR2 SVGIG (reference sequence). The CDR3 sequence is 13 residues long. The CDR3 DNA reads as TGTGCCTGGAGCGAAAACAGGTACACTGAAGCTTTCTTT. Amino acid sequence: CAWSENRYTEAFF.

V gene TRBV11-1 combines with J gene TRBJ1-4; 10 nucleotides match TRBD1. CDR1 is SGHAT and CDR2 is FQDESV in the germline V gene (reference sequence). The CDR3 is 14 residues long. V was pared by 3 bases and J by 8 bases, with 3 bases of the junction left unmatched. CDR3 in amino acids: CASSLTGGAEKLFF. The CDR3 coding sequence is TGTGCCAGCAGCTTGACAGGGGGCGCGGAAAAACTGTTTTTT.

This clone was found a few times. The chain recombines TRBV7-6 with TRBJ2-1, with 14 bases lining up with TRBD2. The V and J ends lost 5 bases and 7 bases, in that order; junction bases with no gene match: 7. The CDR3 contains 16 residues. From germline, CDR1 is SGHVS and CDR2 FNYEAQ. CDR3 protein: CASSRRTSGGWNEQFF. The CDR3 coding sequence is TGTGCCAGCAGCCGCCGGACTAGCGGGGGGTGGAATGAGCAGTTCTTC.

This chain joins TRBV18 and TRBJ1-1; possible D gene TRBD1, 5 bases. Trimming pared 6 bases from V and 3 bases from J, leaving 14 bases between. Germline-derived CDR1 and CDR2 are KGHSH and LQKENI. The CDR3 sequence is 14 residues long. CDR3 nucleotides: TGTGCCAGCTCCTATGCAGGGAGGGACACTGAAGCTTTCTTT. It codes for CASSYAGRDTEAFF.

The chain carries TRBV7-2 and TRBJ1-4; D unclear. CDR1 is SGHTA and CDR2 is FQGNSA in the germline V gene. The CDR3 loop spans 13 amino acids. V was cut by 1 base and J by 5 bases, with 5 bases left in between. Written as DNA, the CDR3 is TGTGCCAGCAGCTTAGGGGCAAATGAAAAACTGTTTTTT. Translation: CASSLGANEKLFF.

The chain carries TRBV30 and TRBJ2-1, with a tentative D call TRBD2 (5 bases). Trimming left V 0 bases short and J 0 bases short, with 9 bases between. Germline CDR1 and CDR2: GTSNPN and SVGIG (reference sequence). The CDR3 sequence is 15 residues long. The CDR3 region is CAWSVGGSSYNEQFF. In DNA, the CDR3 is TGTGCCTGGAGTGTAGGAGGAAGCTCCTACAATGAGCAGTTCTTC.

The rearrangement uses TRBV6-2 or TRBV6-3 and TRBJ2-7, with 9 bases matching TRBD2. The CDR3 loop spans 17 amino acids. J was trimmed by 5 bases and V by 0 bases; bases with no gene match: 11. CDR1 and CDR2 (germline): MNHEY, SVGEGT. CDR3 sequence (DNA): TGTGCCAGCAGTTACTCCCCCAAGTGGACTAGCGTAGACGAGCAGTACTTC. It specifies CASSYSPKWTSVDEQYF.

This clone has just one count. The CDR3 sequence: CASIEREAGGLETQYF. CDR3 DNA: TGTGCCAGCATCGAAAGAGAAGCGGGGGGGTTAGAGACCCAGTACTTC. The gene calls are TRBV9 and TRBJ2-5; 10 bases map to TRBD2. This CDR3 has 16 amino acids. Germline V lookup: CDR1 SGDLS, CDR2 YYNGEE. The V segment lost 6 bases and the J segment 4 bases; nucleotides outside the gene matches: 12.

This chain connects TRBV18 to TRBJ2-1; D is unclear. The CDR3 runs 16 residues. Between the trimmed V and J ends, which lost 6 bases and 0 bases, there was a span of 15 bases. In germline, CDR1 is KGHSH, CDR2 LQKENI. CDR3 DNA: TGTGCCAGCTCCCCCTCCCCCCGCGGCTCCTACAATGAGCAGTTCTTC. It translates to CASSPSPRGSYNEQFF.